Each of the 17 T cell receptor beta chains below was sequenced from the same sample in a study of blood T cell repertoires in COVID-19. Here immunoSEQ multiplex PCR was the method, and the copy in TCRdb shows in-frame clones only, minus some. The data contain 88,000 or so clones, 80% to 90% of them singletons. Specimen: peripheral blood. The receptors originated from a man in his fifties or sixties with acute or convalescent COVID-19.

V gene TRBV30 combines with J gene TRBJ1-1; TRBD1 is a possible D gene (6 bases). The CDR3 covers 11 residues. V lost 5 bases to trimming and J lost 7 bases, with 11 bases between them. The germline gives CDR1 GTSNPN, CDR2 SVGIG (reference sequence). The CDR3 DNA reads TGTGCCTGGGGGGGGCGGGATGAAGCTTTCTTT. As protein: CAWGGRDEAFF.

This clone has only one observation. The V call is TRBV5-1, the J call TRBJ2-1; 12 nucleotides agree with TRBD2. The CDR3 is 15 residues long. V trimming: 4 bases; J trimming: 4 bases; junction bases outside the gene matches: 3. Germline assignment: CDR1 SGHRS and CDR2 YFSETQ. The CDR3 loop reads CASSGLAGGYNEQFF. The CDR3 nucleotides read TGCGCCAGCAGCGGTCTAGCGGGAGGGTACAATGAGCAGTTCTTC.

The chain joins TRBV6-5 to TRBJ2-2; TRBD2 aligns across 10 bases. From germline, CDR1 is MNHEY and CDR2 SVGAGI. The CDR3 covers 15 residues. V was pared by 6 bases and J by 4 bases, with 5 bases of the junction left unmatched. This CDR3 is CASRASGSGTGELFF. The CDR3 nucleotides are TGTGCCAGCAGGGCTAGCGGGAGCGGCACCGGGGAGCTGTTTTTT.

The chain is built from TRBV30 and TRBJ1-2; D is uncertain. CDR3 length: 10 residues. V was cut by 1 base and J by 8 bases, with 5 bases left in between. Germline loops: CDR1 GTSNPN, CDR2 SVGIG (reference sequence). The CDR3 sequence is CAWSGGGYTF. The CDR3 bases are TGTGCCTGGAGTGGAGGGGGCTACACCTTC. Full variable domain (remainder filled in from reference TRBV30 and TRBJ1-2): SQTIHQWPATLVQPVGSPLSLECTVEGTSNPNLYWYRQAAGRGLQLLFYSVGIGQISSEVPQNLSASRPQDRQFILSSKKLLLSDSGFYLCAWSGGGYTFGSGTRLTVV.

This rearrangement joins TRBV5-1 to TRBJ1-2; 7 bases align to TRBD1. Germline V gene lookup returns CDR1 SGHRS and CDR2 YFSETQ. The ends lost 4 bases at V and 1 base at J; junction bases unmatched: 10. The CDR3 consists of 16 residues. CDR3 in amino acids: CASSPKGQELNYGYTF. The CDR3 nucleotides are TGCGCCAGCAGCCCAAAAGGACAGGAACTTAACTATGGCTACACCTTC.

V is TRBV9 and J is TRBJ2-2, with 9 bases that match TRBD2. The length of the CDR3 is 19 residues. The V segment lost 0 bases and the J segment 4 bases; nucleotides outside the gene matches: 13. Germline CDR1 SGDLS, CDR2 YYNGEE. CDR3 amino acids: CASSVVSPGLAFSTGELFF. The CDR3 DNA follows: TGTGCCAGCAGCGTAGTTAGTCCGGGACTAGCCTTCAGCACCGGGGAGCTGTTTTTT.

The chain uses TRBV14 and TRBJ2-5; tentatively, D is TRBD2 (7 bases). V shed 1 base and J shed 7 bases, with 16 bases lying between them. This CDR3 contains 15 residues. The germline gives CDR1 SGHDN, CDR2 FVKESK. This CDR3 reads CASSQVAGATGTQYF. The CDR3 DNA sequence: TGTGCCAGCAGCCAAGTGGCGGGGGCCACCGGGACCCAGTACTTC.

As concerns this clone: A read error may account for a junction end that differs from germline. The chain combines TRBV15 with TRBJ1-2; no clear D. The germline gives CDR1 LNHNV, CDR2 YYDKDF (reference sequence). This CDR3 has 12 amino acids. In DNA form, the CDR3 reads TGTGCCACCAGCGGAGACCTTTATGGCTACACCTTC. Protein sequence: CATSGDLYGYTF.

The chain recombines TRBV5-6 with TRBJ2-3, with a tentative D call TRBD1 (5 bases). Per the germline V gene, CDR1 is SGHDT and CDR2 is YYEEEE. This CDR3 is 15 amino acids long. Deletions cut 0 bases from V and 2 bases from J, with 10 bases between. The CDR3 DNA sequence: TGTGCCAGCAGCTTGGACAGGTTTTACACAGATACGCAGTATTTT. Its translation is CASSLDRFYTDTQYF.

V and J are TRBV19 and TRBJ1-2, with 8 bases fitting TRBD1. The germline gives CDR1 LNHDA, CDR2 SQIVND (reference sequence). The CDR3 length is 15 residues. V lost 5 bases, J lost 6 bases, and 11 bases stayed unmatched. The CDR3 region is CASSAKTGVVDGYTF. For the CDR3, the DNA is TGTGCCAGTAGTGCGAAGACAGGGGTAGTTGATGGCTACACCTTC.

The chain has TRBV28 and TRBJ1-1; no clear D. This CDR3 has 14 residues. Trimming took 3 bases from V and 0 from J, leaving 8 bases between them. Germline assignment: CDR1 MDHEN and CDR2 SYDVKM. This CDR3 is CASSFRLVNTEAFF. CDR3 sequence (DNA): TGTGCCAGCAGTTTCAGGTTGGTGAACACTGAAGCTTTCTTT.

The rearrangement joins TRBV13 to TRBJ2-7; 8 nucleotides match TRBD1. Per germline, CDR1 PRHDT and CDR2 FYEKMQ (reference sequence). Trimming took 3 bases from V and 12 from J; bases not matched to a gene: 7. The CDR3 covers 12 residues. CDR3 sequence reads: CASSFDRGLAYF. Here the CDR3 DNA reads TGTGCCAGCAGCTTCGACAGGGGCCTCGCGTACTTC.

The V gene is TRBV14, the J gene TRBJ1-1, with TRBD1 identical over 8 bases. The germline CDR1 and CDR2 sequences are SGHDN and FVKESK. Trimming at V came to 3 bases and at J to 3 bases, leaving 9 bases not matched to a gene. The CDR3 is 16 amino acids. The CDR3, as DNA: TGTGCCAGCAGCCAGTACAGGGGGGTAAGGGACACTGAAGCTTTCTTT. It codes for CASSQYRGVRDTEAFF.

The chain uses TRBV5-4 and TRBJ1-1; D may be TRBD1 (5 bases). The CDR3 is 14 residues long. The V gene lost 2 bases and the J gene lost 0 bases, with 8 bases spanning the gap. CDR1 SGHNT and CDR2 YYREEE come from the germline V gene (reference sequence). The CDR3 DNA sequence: TGTGCCAGCAGCTTACAGGTCATGAACACTGAAGCTTTCTTT. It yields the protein CASSLQVMNTEAFF. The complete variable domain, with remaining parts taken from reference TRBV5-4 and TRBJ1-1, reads ETGVTQSPTHLIKTRGQQVTLRCSSQSGHNTVSWYQQALGQGPQFIFQYYREEENGRGNFPPRFSGLQFPNYSSELNVNALELDDSALYLCASSLQVMNTEAFFGQGTRLTVV.

The CDR3 region is CAWMRSLNPYNEQFF. In nucleotides, the CDR3 is TGTGCCTGGATGAGGTCTCTCAACCCCTACAATGAGCAGTTCTTC. V and J are TRBV30 and TRBJ2-1; no clear D. The CDR3 extends over 15 amino acids. Germline assignment: CDR1 GTSNPN and CDR2 SVGIG (reference sequence). V was trimmed by 4 bases and J by 2 bases, leaving 15 bases between them.

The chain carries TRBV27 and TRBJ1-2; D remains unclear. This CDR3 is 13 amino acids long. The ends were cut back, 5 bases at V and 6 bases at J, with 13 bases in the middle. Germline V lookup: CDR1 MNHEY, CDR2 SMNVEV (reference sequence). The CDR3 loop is CASSPGISHGYTF. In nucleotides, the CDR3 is TGTGCCAGCAGTCCGGGAATTTCACATGGCTACACCTTC.

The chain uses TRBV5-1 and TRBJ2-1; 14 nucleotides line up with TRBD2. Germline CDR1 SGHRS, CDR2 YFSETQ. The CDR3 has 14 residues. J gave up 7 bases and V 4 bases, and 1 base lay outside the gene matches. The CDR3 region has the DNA TGCGCCAGCAGCAGACTAGCGGGAGGGAATGAGCAGTTCTTC. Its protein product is CASSRLAGGNEQFF.